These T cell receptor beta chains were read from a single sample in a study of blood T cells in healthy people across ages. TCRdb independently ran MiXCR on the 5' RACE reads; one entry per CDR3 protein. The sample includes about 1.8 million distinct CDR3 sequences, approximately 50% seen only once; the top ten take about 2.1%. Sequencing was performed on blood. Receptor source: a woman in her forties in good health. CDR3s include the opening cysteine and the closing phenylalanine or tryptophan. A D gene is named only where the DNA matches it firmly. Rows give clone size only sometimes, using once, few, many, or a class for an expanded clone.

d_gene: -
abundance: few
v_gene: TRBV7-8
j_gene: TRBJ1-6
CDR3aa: CASSLGYGQSSYNSPLHF
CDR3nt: TGTGCCAGCAGCTTAGGTTATGGGCAGAGCTCCTATAATTCACCCCTCCACTTT

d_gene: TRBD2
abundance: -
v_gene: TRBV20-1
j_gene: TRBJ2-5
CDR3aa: CSARDRVAGVRETQYF
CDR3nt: TGCAGTGCTAGAGATAGGGTAGCGGGGGTCAGGGAGACCCAGTACTTC

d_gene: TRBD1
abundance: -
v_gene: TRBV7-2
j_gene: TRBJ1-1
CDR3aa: CASSFWRTGNTEAFF
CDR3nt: TGTGCCAGCAGCTTCTGGCGGACAGGGAACACTGAAGCTTTCTTT

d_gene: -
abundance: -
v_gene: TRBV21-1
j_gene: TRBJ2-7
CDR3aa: CASTHSNDWTGWGSYEQYF
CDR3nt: TGTGCCAGCACCCACTCTAACGATTGGACCGGGTGGGGCTCCTACGAGCAGTACTTC

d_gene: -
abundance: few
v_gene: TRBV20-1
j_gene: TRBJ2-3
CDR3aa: CSASRHLGPDTQYF
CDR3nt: TGCAGTGCTTCGAGACACTTAGGCCCAGATACGCAGTATTTT

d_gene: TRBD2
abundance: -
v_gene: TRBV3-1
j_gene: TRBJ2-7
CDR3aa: CASSQAAGAAYEQYF
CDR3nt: TGTGCCAGCAGCCAAGCAGCGGGGGCGGCCTACGAGCAGTACTTC

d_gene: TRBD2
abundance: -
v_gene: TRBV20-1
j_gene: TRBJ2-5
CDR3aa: CSARREGSETQYF
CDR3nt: TGCAGTGCTAGACGGGAGGGGTCGGAGACCCAGTACTTC

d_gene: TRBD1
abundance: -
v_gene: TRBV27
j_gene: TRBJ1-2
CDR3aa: CASSYLRQGSGYTF
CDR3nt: TGTGCCAGCAGTTATTTACGACAGGGCTCTGGCTACACCTTC

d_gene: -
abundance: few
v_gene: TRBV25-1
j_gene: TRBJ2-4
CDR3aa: CASSEYHPGAKNIQYF
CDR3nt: TGTGCCAGCAGTGAATATCATCCAGGAGCCAAAAACATTCAGTACTTC

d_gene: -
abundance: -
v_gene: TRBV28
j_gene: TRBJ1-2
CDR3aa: CASSPLSPLGYTF
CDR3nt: TGTGCCAGCAGTCCCTTATCCCCGTTAGGCTACACCTTC

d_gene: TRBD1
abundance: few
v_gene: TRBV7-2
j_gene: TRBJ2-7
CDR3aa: CASSYLLTGGSYEQYF
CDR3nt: TGTGCCAGCAGCTATTTACTCACAGGGGGCTCCTACGAGCAGTACTTC

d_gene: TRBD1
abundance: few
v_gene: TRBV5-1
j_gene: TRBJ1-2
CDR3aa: CASSSGTGYASYDGYTF
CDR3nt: TGCGCCAGCAGCTCCGGGACAGGGTATGCAAGCTATGATGGCTACACCTTC

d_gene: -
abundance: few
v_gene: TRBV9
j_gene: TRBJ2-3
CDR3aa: CASSVGSGVTDTQYF
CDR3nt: TGTGCCAGCAGCGTAGGCTCGGGGGTCACAGATACGCAGTATTTT

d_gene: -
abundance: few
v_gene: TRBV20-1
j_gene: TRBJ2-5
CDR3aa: CSTHRVETQYF
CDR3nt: TGCAGTACCCATCGAGTAGAGACCCAGTACTTC

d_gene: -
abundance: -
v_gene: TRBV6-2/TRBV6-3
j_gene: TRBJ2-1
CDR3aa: CASRNARGSENEQFF
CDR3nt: TGTGCCAGCAGGAACGCTCGGGGCTCGGAAAATGAGCAGTTCTTC

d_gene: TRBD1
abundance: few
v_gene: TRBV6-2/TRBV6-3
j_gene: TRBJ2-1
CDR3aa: CASRLDRVLDEQFF
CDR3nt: TGTGCCAGCAGACTGGACAGGGTCTTGGATGAGCAGTTCTTC

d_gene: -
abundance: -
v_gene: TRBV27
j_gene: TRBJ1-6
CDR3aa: CASRPGAASPLHF
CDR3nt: TGTGCCAGCAGACCCGGGGCGGCTTCACCCCTCCACTTT

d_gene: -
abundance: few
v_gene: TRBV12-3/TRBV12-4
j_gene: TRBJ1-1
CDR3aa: CASSSRGRMNTEAFF
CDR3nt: TGTGCCAGCAGTTCCAGGGGACGAATGAACACTGAAGCTTTCTTT

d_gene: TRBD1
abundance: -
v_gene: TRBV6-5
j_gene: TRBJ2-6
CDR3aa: CASSPGGQGTNVLTF
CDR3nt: TGTGCCAGCAGTCCTGGGGGACAGGGTACCAACGTCCTGACTTTC

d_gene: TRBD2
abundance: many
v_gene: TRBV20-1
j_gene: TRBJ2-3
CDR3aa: CSARDEGGAQSDTQYF
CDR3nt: TGCAGTGCTAGAGATGAGGGAGGGGCCCAGTCAGATACGCAGTATTTT

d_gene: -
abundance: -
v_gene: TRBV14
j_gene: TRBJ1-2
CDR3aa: CASSQDLGAAGYTF
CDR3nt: TGTGCCAGCAGCCAAGATCTAGGGGCCGCGGGCTACACCTTC

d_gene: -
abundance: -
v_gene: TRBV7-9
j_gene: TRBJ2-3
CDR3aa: CASSLSDSAYTDTQYF
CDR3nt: TGTGCCAGCAGCTTATCGGACAGCGCTTACACAGATACGCAGTATTTT

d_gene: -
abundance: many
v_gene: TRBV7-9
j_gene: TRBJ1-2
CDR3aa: CASSSSYGYTF
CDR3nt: TGTGCCAGCAGCAGCTCGTATGGCTACACCTTC

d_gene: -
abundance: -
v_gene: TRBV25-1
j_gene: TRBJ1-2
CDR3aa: CASTWGPQTGGYTF
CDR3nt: TGTGCCAGCACCTGGGGGCCCCAAACTGGAGGCTACACCTTC

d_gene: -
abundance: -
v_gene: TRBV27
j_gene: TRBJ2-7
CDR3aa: CASSMMGNEQYF
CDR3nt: TGTGCCAGCAGTATGATGGGTAACGAGCAGTACTTC

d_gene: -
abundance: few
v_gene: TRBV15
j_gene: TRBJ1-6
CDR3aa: CATSRGRRTGYSPLHF
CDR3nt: TGTGCCACCAGCAGAGGAAGACGTACGGGTTATTCACCCCTCCACTTT

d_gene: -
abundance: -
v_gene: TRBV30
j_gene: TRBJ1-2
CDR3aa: CAWSGVGYGYTF
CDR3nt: TGTGCCTGGAGTGGGGTTGGCTATGGCTACACCTTC

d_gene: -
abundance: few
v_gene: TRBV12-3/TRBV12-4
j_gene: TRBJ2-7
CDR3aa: CASSFTSEQYF
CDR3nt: TGTGCCAGCAGTTTTACTAGCGAGCAGTACTTC

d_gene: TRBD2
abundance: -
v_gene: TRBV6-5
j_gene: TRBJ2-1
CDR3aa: CASGSGGAGNEQFF
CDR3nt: TGTGCCAGTGGGAGCGGGGGGGCCGGCAATGAGCAGTTCTTC

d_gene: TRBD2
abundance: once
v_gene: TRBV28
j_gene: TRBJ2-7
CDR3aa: CASSSSGGRRQYF
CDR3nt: TGTGCCAGCAGTAGTAGCGGGGGTCGTCGACAGTACTTC

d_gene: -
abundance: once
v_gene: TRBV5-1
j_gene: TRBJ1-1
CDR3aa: CASSPVALSEAFF
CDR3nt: TGCGCCAGCAGTCCCGTTGCGTTGTCTGAAGCTTTCTTT

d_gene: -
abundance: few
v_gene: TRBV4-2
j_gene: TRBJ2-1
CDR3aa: CASSRLTGLEQFF
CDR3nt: TGTGCCAGCAGCCGCCTTACAGGGCTTGAGCAGTTCTTC

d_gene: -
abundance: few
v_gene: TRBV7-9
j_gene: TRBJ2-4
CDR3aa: CASSLVVDDSIQYF
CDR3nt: TGTGCCAGCAGCTTAGTCGTAGATGACAGCATTCAGTACTTC

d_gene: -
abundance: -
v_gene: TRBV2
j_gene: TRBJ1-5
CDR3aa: CASKSQGLNQPQHF
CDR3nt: TGTGCCAGCAAGAGCCAGGGCCTAAATCAGCCCCAGCATTTT

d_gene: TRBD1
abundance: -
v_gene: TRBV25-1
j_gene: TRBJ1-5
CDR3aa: CASSGRTGGGPQHF
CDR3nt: TGTGCCAGCAGTGGCCGGACAGGGGGGGGGCCCCAGCATTTT

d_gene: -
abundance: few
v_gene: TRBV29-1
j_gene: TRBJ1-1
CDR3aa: CSVAEHAGEAFF
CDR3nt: TGCAGCGTCGCTGAACATGCAGGTGAAGCTTTCTTT

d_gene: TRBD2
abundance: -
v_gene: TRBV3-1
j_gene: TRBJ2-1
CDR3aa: CASSQVLGTSFDEQFF
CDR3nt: TGTGCCAGCAGCCAAGTTCTCGGGACTAGTTTCGATGAGCAGTTCTTC

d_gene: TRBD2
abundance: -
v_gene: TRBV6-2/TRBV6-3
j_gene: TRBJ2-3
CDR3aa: CASSYGLAFSTDTQYF
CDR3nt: TGTGCCAGCAGCTACGGACTAGCGTTTAGCACAGATACGCAGTATTTT

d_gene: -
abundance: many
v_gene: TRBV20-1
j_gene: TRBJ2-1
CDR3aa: CSASKAGAYNEQFF
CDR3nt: TGCAGTGCTAGTAAGGCAGGGGCCTACAATGAGCAGTTCTTC

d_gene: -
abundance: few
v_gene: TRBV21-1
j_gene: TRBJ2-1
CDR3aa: CASSFPIGTSGGAPRNEQFF
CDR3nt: TGTGCCAGCAGCTTCCCAATTGGGACTAGCGGGGGGGCCCCTAGGAATGAGCAGTTCTTC

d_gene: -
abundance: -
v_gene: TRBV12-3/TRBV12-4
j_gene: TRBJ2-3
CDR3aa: CASAGPSTDTQYF
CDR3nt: TGTGCCAGCGCGGGCCCCAGCACAGATACGCAGTATTTT

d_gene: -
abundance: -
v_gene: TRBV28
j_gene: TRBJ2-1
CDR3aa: CASVLDRDFNEQFF
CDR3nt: TGTGCATCAGTTTTGGACCGGGACTTCAATGAGCAGTTCTTC

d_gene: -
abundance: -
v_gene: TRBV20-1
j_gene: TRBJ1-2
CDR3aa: CSATGTTNYGYTF
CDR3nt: TGCAGTGCTACCGGGACAACTAACTATGGCTACACCTTC

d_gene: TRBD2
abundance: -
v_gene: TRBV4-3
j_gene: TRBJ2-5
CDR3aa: CASSQELGLEKTQYF
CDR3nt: TGCGCCAGCAGCCAAGAACTTGGACTAGAGAAGACCCAGTACTTC

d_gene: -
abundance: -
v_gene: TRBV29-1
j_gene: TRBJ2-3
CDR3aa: CSVRRDLSTDTQYF
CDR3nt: TGCAGCGTTAGAAGGGACTTATCCACAGATACGCAGTATTTT